This T cell receptor (beta chain) is drawn from a study of beta chain features in type 1 diabetes. General study findings and limits: A pattern of fewer insertions and more deletions at VDJ junctions was seen in type 1 diabetes patients. Type 1 diabetes patients showed a moderate but significant shortening of TCRB CDR3s in all four CD4+ subsets. Because the template was cDNA, high-expressing cells might be over-represented.

Trimming removed 0 bases from V and 8 bases from J; junction bases left unmatched: 6. CDR3 length: 16 residues. Germline CDR1 is MGHDK and CDR2 is SYGVNS. The isolated RNA, all of it, was reverse transcribed, so expressed TCRB transcripts were what got sequenced. Assay used: immunoSEQ multiplex PCR; TCRdb lists only in-frame clones, some missing. The repertoire has around 600,000 clones, roughly 12% of them found once; the top ten carry roughly 0.11%. This clone was counted only a few times. Its antigen is not identified. The V call is TRBV25-1, the J call TRBJ2-1; 11 nucleotides agree with TRBD1. The sequenced material came from naive CD4+ T cells from blood. The source of this sequence is a man aged 25 to 40 with type 1 diabetes. The CDR3 nucleotides read TGTGCCAGCAGTGAATACGGACAGGGGGCATTCGATGAGCAGTTCTTC. Its protein product is CASSEYGQGAFDEQFF.